This T cell receptor (beta chain) is drawn from a study of T cell responses to AZD1222 COVID-19 vaccine. Clones were sequenced by immunoSEQ multiplex PCR, and TCRdb holds only the in-frame ones, with some missing. The sample holds about 110,000 clones, 65% to 85% seen once. Turning to this clone: What it binds is not known.

This CDR3 is 13 amino acids long. With V trimmed by 9 bases and J by 6 bases, 5 bases remained unmatched. CDR1 is SNHLY and CDR2 is FYNNEI in the germline V gene. Study results and limitations: Donor demographics were predominantly white British with a female majority; clonal diversity may be underestimated. Repertoires were collected only later (after the peak T cell response had occurred).

The clonotype was recovered from an adult in good health. The chain has TRBV2 and TRBJ1-4; 9 nucleotides line up with TRBD1. Sequences were derived from peripheral blood, sampled on day 0 of AZD1222 vaccination. The DNA of the CDR3 is TGTGCCAGATCGGGACAGGGTGATGAAAAACTGTTTTTT. As protein: CARSGQGDEKLFF.